This T cell receptor beta chain was recovered during a study of blood T cell repertoires in COVID-19. The CDR3 is 14 amino acids. V was cut by 2 bases and J by 10 bases, with 14 bases left in between. Germline lookup yields CDR1 MDHEN and CDR2 SYDVKM. Participants were aged about 18 to 100 years, lived in about two dozen US areas, and enrolled virtually. Only in-frame clones appear in the TCRdb table, and some are missing; sequencing was by immunoSEQ multiplex PCR. The sample lists 450,000 to 500,000 clones; roughly 87% were seen once. Sample: PBMCs or T cells enriched from blood (not recorded which). This TCR came from a woman in her late teens or twenties who had recovered from COVID-19. The V and J genes are TRBV28 and TRBJ1-4; D unresolved. The DNA for the CDR3 is TGTGCCAGCAGTTTAGGCCGGTGGGCCATAAAACTGTTTTTT. It codes for CASSLGRWAIKLFF.